The sequence of this T cell receptor (beta chain) was determined in a study of blood T cell repertoires in COVID-19. Whole-study context: Samples came from the United States, Italy and Spain, spanning acute and convalescent COVID-19. Sources were T cells, B-cell-depleted T cells, or PBMCs; the material itself was cDNA or gDNA.

Authors' processing steps: Amplified reference gene primers provided the basis for estimating nucleated cell counts. Some clones are missing from TCRdb's copy, which holds only in-frame ones; the method was immunoSEQ multiplex PCR. That table gives V, J and clone size, and the DNA gave D and trimming. This table has hundreds of thousands of clones, around nine tenths appearing once. In this sample, this clone turned up a few times. This CDR3 is 15 amino acids long. The germline V gene has CDR1 SGHAT and CDR2 FQNNGV. Trimming removed 4 bases from V and 2 bases from J; junction bases left unmatched: 8. The J gene is TRBJ2-7, the V gene TRBV11-2; 7 bases line up with TRBD1. The sample was peripheral blood. The sequence was obtained from a young woman with acute or convalescent COVID-19. CDR3 DNA sequence: TGTGCCAGCAGCTCCCCTTCCGGACAGGCCTACGAGCAGTACTTC. Protein sequence: CASSSPSGQAYEQYF.